These 15 T cell receptor beta chains originate from one sample sequenced in a study of T cell clonality in common variable immunodeficiency. Sequenced by immunoSEQ multiplex PCR; TCRdb stores in-frame clones only, minus some. The sample has about 33,000 clones, none seen only once. The sequencing sample was made of peripheral blood mononuclear cells. Receptors were obtained from a person aged 18 to 70 in good health.

Details on this clone: The read ends 3 residues before the CDR3 terminus; that terminus is restored from the germline J gene. Within the sample, other DNA sequences also encode this same CDR3. The V and J genes are TRBV19 and TRBJ1-5; D not certain. The length of the CDR3 is 14 residues. Between the trimmed V and J ends, which lost 3 bases and 2 bases, there was a span of 8 bases. Germline V CDR1 and CDR2: LNHDA, SQIVND (reference sequence). The sequenced part of the CDR3 DNA is TGTGCCAGTAGTATTGCAGGAGGCAATCAGCCC. It codes for CASSIAGGNQP. From start to end, the CDR3 is CASSIAGGNQPQHF.

This clone was counted at least ten times. The read gets to within 3 residues of the CDR3 end, and the germline J gene fills in the rest. The V and J genes are TRBV7-9 and TRBJ1-5; tentative D call: TRBD1 (6 bases). V lost 5 bases, J lost 3 bases, and 11 bases lay in between. Germline V gene sequence: CDR1 SEHNR, CDR2 FQNEAQ (reference sequence). This CDR3 is built from 14 residues. This CDR3 is CASSLGQINQPQHF. CDR3 bases read: TGTGCCAGCAGCCTCGGACAGATCAATCAGCCC.

This clone was counted ten times or more. The CDR3 is cut off 3 residues early in the read; its end comes from the germline J gene. The chain has TRBV5-4 and TRBJ2-3; a weak D match, TRBD2 (7 bases). CDR3 size: 16 residues. Trimming pared 6 bases from V and 2 bases from J, leaving 19 bases between. Germline values: CDR1 SGHNT, CDR2 YYREEE (reference sequence). Incomplete CDR3 DNA: TGTGCCAGCACTCCGGGGGGCGGGAGTATCACAGATACG. Amino acid sequence: CASTPGGGSITDT. The full CDR3 protein is CASTPGGGSITDTQYF.

In this sample, this clone turned up many times. The observed sequence ends 3 residues before the CDR3 terminus, with the missing tail filled in from the germline J gene. The chain couples TRBV5-1 to TRBJ2-7, with TRBD1 matching over 7 bases. The germline gives CDR1 SGHRS, CDR2 YFSETQ. This CDR3 spans 15 amino acids. V was clipped by 3 bases and J by 3 bases; unmatched bases: 9. The covered CDR3 bases are TGCGCCAGCAGCTCCGATACAGGGGCCGTCTACGAG. Protein product: CASSSDTGAVYE. The entire CDR3 protein is CASSSDTGAVYEQYF.

This clone was counted many times. The CDR3 end falls 3 residues outside the read, so it is completed with the germline J gene. The chain couples TRBV12-5 to TRBJ2-7; TRBD2 aligns across 7 bases. This CDR3 comprises 16 residues. Germline V gene sequence: CDR1 LGHNT, CDR2 FRNRAP. Trimming removed 3 bases from V and 4 bases from J; junction bases left unmatched: 12. Here the CDR3 reads CASGLATGGFYYEQYF. The covered CDR3 bases are TGTGCTAGTGGTTTAGCGACGGGGGGTTTCTATTACGAG.

This clone has only a few counts. The read ends 3 residues shy of where the CDR3 ends; the end is completed using the germline J gene. The V and J genes are TRBV20-1 and TRBJ2-1; 9 nucleotides agree with TRBD2. Germline values: CDR1 DFQATT, CDR2 SNEGSKA (reference sequence). CDR3 length equals 18 residues. The V segment lost 0 bases and the J segment 0 bases; nucleotides outside the gene matches: 9. Incomplete CDR3 DNA: TGCAGTGCTAGAGATATTGGCGGGAGGGTAAGCTCCTACAATGAG. Encoded protein: CSARDIGGRVSSYNE. The CDR3 in full is CSARDIGGRVSSYNEQFF.

This clone was detected ten times or more. The CDR3 loop is CSGAVQGPSGNTIYF. Incomplete CDR3 DNA: TGCAGCGGGGCAGTACAGGGCCCTTCTGGAAACACC. This chain joins TRBV29-1 and TRBJ1-3; a weak D match, TRBD1 (6 bases). The read falls 3 residues short of the CDR3 end, and the missing part is taken from the germline J gene. This CDR3 region has 15 residues. Germline V gene sequence: CDR1 SQVTM, CDR2 ANQGSEA. Deletions cut 7 bases from V and 1 base from J, with 17 bases between.

Points on this clone: The observed sequence ends 3 residues before the CDR3 terminus, with the missing tail filled in from the germline J gene. The chain couples TRBV7-6 to TRBJ2-1; TRBD1 matches at 9 bases. Germline values: CDR1 SGHVS, CDR2 FNYEAQ. V was pared by 4 bases and J by 2 bases, with 3 bases of the junction left unmatched. This CDR3 is 15 amino acids long. The CDR3 spells CASSSRTGAYNEQFF. The part of the CDR3 DNA that was read is TGTGCCAGCAGCTCACGGACAGGGGCCTACAATGAG. Variable domain in full (rest from reference TRBV7-6 and TRBJ2-1): GAGVSQSPRYKVTKRGQDVALRCDPISGHVSLYWYRQALGQGPEFLTYFNYEAQQDKSGLPNDRFSAERPEGSISTLTIQRTEQRDSAMYRCASSSRTGAYNEQFFGPGTRLTVL.

On this clone: The read ends 3 residues before the CDR3 terminus; that terminus is restored from the germline J gene. The rearrangement uses TRBV30 and TRBJ1-2; D is possibly TRBD1 (5 bases). CDR1 is GTSNPN and CDR2 is SVGIG in the germline V gene (reference sequence). The CDR3 is made up of 15 amino acids. The sequenced CDR3 bases are TGTGCCTGGAGTAAAGGACTAGCGGGAGGGGATGAC. Its protein is CAWSKGLAGGDD. The whole CDR3 sequence is CAWSKGLAGGDDYTF. Full variable domain (remainder filled in from reference TRBV30 and TRBJ1-2): SQTIHQWPATLVQPVGSPLSLECTVEGTSNPNLYWYRQAAGRGLQLLFYSVGIGQISSEVPQNLSASRPQDRQFILSSKKLLLSDSGFYLCAWSKGLAGGDDYTFGSGTRLTVV.

This clone turned up a few times. The CDR3 end falls 3 residues outside the read, so it is completed with the germline J gene. The chain has TRBV18 and TRBJ2-3, with D tentatively TRBD1 (8 bases). Germline V gene lookup returns CDR1 KGHSH and CDR2 LQKENI. CDR3 length: 16 residues. CDR3 bases read: TGTGCCAGCTCACAAGCACAGGGGGGGGGCAATCAGCCG. It yields the protein CASSQAQGGGNQP. The complete CDR3 sequence is CASSQAQGGGNQPQYF. The complete variable domain, with remaining parts taken from reference TRBV18 and TRBJ2-3, reads NAGVMQNPRHLVRRRGQEARLRCSPMKGHSHVYWYRQLPEEGLKFMVYLQKENIIDESGMPKERFSAEFPKEGPSILRIQQVVRGDSAAYFCASSQAQGGGNQPQYFGPGTRLTVL.

CDR3 sequence: CASSIGRIRNRGRNQPQYF. The sequenced part of the CDR3 DNA is TGTGCCAGTAGTATAGGGCGAATCAGGAACAGGGGGCGAAATCAGCCG. The V call is TRBV19, the J call TRBJ2-3, with 9 bases fitting TRBD1. The CDR3 extends 3 residues past the end of the read, so its final part is completed from the germline J gene. The CDR3 has 19 amino acids. From germline, CDR1 is LNHDA and CDR2 SQIVND (reference sequence).

This clone occurred a few times. Read coverage stops 3 residues before the CDR3 terminus; the germline J gene supplies the remainder. This chain uses TRBV30 with TRBJ1-2; possible D gene TRBD1, 6 bases. Germline V CDR1 and CDR2: GTSNPN, SVGIG (reference sequence). The CDR3 covers 13 residues. The DNA read from the CDR3 is TGTGCCTGGACTAGCGGGGGCTACAATGAC. It encodes CAWTSGGYND. The CDR3 as a whole reads CAWTSGGYNDYTF.

Ten or more counts support this clone. CDR3 DNA, as far as it was read: TGTGCCAGCACTGGGACGACAGGGCTCTCCTACGAG. This encodes CASTGTTGLSYE. The CDR3 as a whole reads CASTGTTGLSYEQYF. The chain links TRBV28 to TRBJ2-7; 7 bases fit TRBD1. The read halts 3 residues ahead of the CDR3 end, with the missing end drawn from the germline J gene. This CDR3 has 15 amino acids. The ends lost 7 bases at V and 0 bases at J; junction bases unmatched: 9. CDR1 is MDHEN, CDR2 SYDVKM, per germline.

This clone was detected ten times or more. The sequenced CDR3 bases are TGTGCCAGCAGCCATCAAAGGACTAGTTATGAG. Amino acids: CASSHQRTSYE. The CDR3 in its entirety is CASSHQRTSYEQFF. This sequence joins TRBV14 and TRBJ2-1; the match to TRBD2 covers 7 bases. The read ends 3 residues shy of where the CDR3 ends; the end is completed using the germline J gene. The CDR3 has 14 residues. V lost 3 bases to trimming and J lost 8 bases; unmatched junction nucleotides: 7. The V gene's germline CDR1 is SGHDN and CDR2 FVKESK.

This clone was recorded at least ten times. This chain's CDR3 is CASSSTGNLNEQFF. CDR3 bases read: TGTGCCAGCAGCTCGACAGGGAATCTCAATGAG. The chain carries TRBV7-6 and TRBJ2-1; 7 nucleotides align to TRBD1. Read sequence stops 3 residues before the CDR3 end, and the germline J gene provides the missing end. Germline-derived CDR1 and CDR2 are SGHVS and FNYEAQ. Trimming at V came to 4 bases and at J to 6 bases, leaving 6 bases not matched to a gene. The CDR3 sequence is 14 residues long.